A single sample gave rise to the 32 T cell receptor beta chains below, sequenced in a study of CXCR3-negative and CXCR3-positive naive CD8 T cells. Overall study findings and caveats: Naive cells positive for CXCR3 carried more hydrophobic TRB CDR3s than CXCR3-negative ones.

Libraries were UMI-labeled 5' RACE TRB cDNA. TCRdb re-called the 5' RACE reads and gives one entry per CDR3 protein, without DNA. The listing records 49,000 or so distinct CDR3 sequences. Their specific antigens are unknown. The sequenced sample consisted of naive CXCR3+ CD8+ T cells from blood. Subset indicated: CD45RO-CCR7+CD27+CD95- naive CD8+ T cells expressing CXCR3 (TNR3+). The receptors were sampled from a human donor in good health. Some clones in this sample may be carry-over from other donors' samples.

The chain carries TRBV30 and TRBJ1-1; TCRdb designates TRBD1, a call that cannot be tested without DNA. This CDR3 spans 13 amino acids. Looked up from germline, CDR1 is GTSNPN and CDR2 is SVGIG (reference sequence). CDR3: CAWSRTPNTEAFF.

The chain couples TRBV20-1 to TRBJ2-3; TCRdb lists TRBD1, though no DNA is available to test this call. This CDR3 contains 15 residues. The germline gives CDR1 DFQATT, CDR2 SNEGSKA (reference sequence). The CDR3 sequence is CSAGGTGGGTDTQYF.

The chain carries TRBV9 and TRBJ1-3; TCRdb reports TRBD1, a call that lacks DNA to check it against. The CDR3 covers 19 residues. Germline V gene lookup returns CDR1 SGDLS and CDR2 YYNGEE. The CDR3 sequence: CASSVVRGRRASSGNTIYF.

The V gene is TRBV2, the J gene TRBJ2-7; TCRdb designates TRBD2, a call that cannot be tested without DNA. The CDR3 extends over 13 amino acids. The germline V gene encodes CDR1 SNHLY and CDR2 FYNNEI. This CDR3 is CASSQGRGYEQYF.

The chain employs TRBV20-1 and TRBJ1-1. Germline CDR1 DFQATT, CDR2 SNEGSKA (reference sequence). CDR3 length equals 14 residues. CDR3: CSASRPDSNTEAFF.

The rearrangement links TRBV20-1 to TRBJ2-3; no DNA is available, so the TRBD1 call from TCRdb remains unchecked. Germline values: CDR1 DFQATT, CDR2 SNEGSKA (reference sequence). The CDR3 has 15 residues. The CDR3 sequence: CSARSGQGRTDTQYF.

This chain connects TRBV12-3 or TRBV12-4 to TRBJ2-1. The CDR3 runs 16 residues. This chain's CDR3 is CASILSPSDNYNEQFF.

The chain links TRBV9 to TRBJ1-1. The germline V gene has CDR1 SGDLS and CDR2 YYNGEE. The CDR3 has 15 residues. The CDR3 region is CASSVSGERGTEAFF.

The chain couples TRBV5-1 to TRBJ1-1. CDR3 length equals 13 residues. Germline V gene sequence: CDR1 SGHRS, CDR2 YFSETQ. This CDR3 reads CASSLYTNTEAFF.

V usage is TRBV6-8 and J usage is TRBJ2-1; TCRdb returns TRBD1, unconfirmable since there is no DNA. This CDR3 is 15 amino acids long. The germline V gene encodes CDR1 MNHGY and CDR2 SAAAGT. This CDR3 reads CASRRQGTKESEQFF.

The chain employs TRBV25-1 and TRBJ2-5. The CDR3 covers 15 residues. Germline CDR1 and CDR2: MGHDK and SYGVNS. The CDR3: CASSWAQTYQETQYF.

The chain is built from TRBV20-1 and TRBJ1-2; checking the TCRdb D call of TRBD1 is not possible without DNA. Germline V CDR1 and CDR2: DFQATT, SNEGSKA (reference sequence). The CDR3 loop spans 15 amino acids. The CDR3 protein is CSASDRSGRNYGYTF.

This chain links TRBV6-6 with TRBJ1-2; the D gene TCRdb calls, TRBD1, cannot be checked with no DNA. Per germline, CDR1 MNHNY and CDR2 SVGAGI (reference sequence). The CDR3 totals 15 residues. CDR3 region: CASSATLVGGYGYTF.

The chain couples TRBV5-5 to TRBJ1-2; with no DNA, the TCRdb D assignment of TRBD1 cannot be verified. The germline CDR1 and CDR2 sequences are SGHKS and YYEKEE (reference sequence). The CDR3 is 14 amino acids. The CDR3 is CASSYQTGKYGYTF.

The gene calls are TRBV28 and TRBJ2-7; the TRBD1 assignment by TCRdb is unverifiable without DNA. CDR1 is MDHEN, CDR2 SYDVKM, per germline. The CDR3 runs 15 residues. The CDR3 sequence is CASRNEEGVSYEQYF.

The J gene is TRBJ2-7, the V gene TRBV5-1; TCRdb lists TRBD1, though no DNA is available to test this call. Germline V lookup: CDR1 SGHRS, CDR2 YFSETQ. This CDR3 region has 14 residues. CDR3 amino acids: CASSLVQGHYEQYF.

The chain uses TRBV24-1 and TRBJ2-1; TCRdb returns TRBD2, unconfirmable since there is no DNA. Germline V gives CDR1 KGHDR, CDR2 SFDVKD. The CDR3 has 14 amino acids. The chain's CDR3 is CATSLAGGGNEQFF.

This chain joins TRBV20-1 and TRBJ2-5; no DNA is available, so the TRBD2 call from TCRdb remains unchecked. Germline CDR1 and CDR2: DFQATT and SNEGSKA (reference sequence). CDR3 length: 21 residues. CDR3: CSARGLDGLAGGPGMVETQYF.

This chain links TRBV4-3 with TRBJ2-3; checking the TCRdb D call of TRBD2 is not possible without DNA. There are 17 residues in the CDR3. Germline V gene lookup returns CDR1 LGHNA and CDR2 YSLEER. CDR3: CASSPSGTSGFTDTQYF.

The chain links TRBV6-5 to TRBJ2-7; the D call of TRBD2 rests on TCRdb alone, since no DNA is present to check it. This CDR3 has 14 residues. CDR1 and CDR2 (germline): MNHEY, SVGAGI. CDR3 sequence: CASSWSGEIYEQYF.

The chain has TRBV29-1 and TRBJ2-5. The CDR3 spans 12 residues. The germline V gene encodes CDR1 SQVTM and CDR2 ANQGSEA. Here the CDR3 reads CSVLTGQETQYF.

The chain carries TRBV5-1 and TRBJ2-5; the D call of TRBD1 rests on TCRdb alone, since no DNA is present to check it. The CDR3 covers 14 residues. The germline V gene encodes CDR1 SGHRS and CDR2 YFSETQ. CDR3: CASSPRTDEETQYF.

The chain recombines TRBV20-1 with TRBJ2-1; absent DNA, TCRdb's TRBD2 call cannot be checked. Germline V gene sequence: CDR1 DFQATT, CDR2 SNEGSKA (reference sequence). There are 16 residues in the CDR3. The CDR3 region is CSARARLGISYDEQFF.

The V call is TRBV12-3 or TRBV12-4, the J call TRBJ1-6. The CDR3 covers 14 residues. The CDR3 spells CASNRGGRNSPLHF.

This rearrangement joins TRBV4-2 to TRBJ2-1; the TRBD2 assignment by TCRdb is unverifiable without DNA. CDR1 and CDR2 from the germline V gene are LGHNA and YNFKEQ. The CDR3 runs 15 residues. The CDR3 sequence: CASSQDSGGANEQFF.

The V and J genes are TRBV7-6 and TRBJ2-1; the TCRdb D gene call, TRBD2, has no DNA to confirm it. CDR3 length: 11 residues. Germline V CDR1 and CDR2: SGHVS, FNYEAQ. CDR3 amino acids: CASSPSFEQFF.

The rearrangement joins TRBV11-2 to TRBJ2-7. Germline V gives CDR1 SGHAT, CDR2 FQNNGV. This CDR3 has 15 residues. This chain's CDR3 is CASSLAPALSYEQYF.

The chain carries TRBV4-2 and TRBJ2-6. The CDR3 extends over 17 amino acids. CDR1 and CDR2 from the germline V gene are LGHNA and YNFKEQ. CDR3 amino acids: CASSQGRHASGANVLTF.

This sequence joins TRBV15 and TRBJ1-2; as DNA is missing, the TRBD1 call by TCRdb cannot be tested. The length of the CDR3 is 14 residues. CDR1 and CDR2 (germline): LNHNV, YYDKDF (reference sequence). The chain's CDR3 is CATSKGTEVGGYTF. Using reference TRBV15 and TRBJ1-2 for the parts outside the CDR3, the full variable domain is DAMVIQNPRYQVTQFGKPVTLSCSQTLNHNVMYWYQQKSSQAPKLLFHYYDKDFNNEADTPDNFQSRRPNTSFCFLDIRSPGLGDTAMYLCATSKGTEVGGYTFGSGTRLTVV.

This chain links TRBV3-1 with TRBJ2-5; checking the TCRdb D call of TRBD1 is not possible without DNA. The V gene's germline CDR1 is LGHDT and CDR2 YNNKEL (reference sequence). The CDR3 covers 16 residues. CDR3: CASTSAEDRGWKTQYF.

CDR3 sequence reads: CASSLGVNNEQFF. The V and J genes are TRBV5-4 and TRBJ2-1. The germline V gene has CDR1 SGHNT and CDR2 YYREEE (reference sequence). The CDR3 spans 13 residues.

V and J are TRBV12-3 or TRBV12-4 and TRBJ2-5; as DNA is missing, the TRBD1 call by TCRdb cannot be tested. CDR3 length equals 15 residues. CDR3 sequence reads: CASSLIWGAGETQYF.